One sample yielded the 9 T cell receptor beta chains listed below, sequenced in a study of T cell responses to AZD1222 COVID-19 vaccine. Data came from immunoSEQ multiplex PCR; TCRdb stores just in-frame clones and leaves some out. The table lists 90,000 to 100,000 clones, around 90% of them singletons. This specimen consisted of peripheral blood, obtained on day 0 of AZD1222 vaccination. These receptors came from an adult in good health.

The chain carries TRBV10-2 and TRBJ1-2; 10 bases are a match to TRBD1. Germline CDR1 WSHSY, CDR2 SAAADI. Germline trimming cut 9 bases from V and 8 bases from J; bases unmatched to any gene: 12. The CDR3 spans 14 residues. The CDR3 DNA reads as TGCGCCAGGGAGACAGGGGGCGTACGGGGCGGCTACACCTTC. This translates into CARETGGVRGGYTF.

The chain employs TRBV6-5 and TRBJ1-5; D may be TRBD1 (6 bases). Trimming left V 2 bases short and J 7 bases short, with 9 bases between. The CDR3 totals 13 residues. CDR1 MNHEY and CDR2 SVGAGI come from the germline V gene. The CDR3 is CASSYDGQQPQHF. In nucleotides, the CDR3 is TGTGCCAGCAGTTACGACGGACAGCAGCCCCAGCATTTT.

V usage is TRBV20-1 and J usage is TRBJ1-2, with D unclear. The CDR3 runs 9 residues. Per germline, CDR1 DFQATT and CDR2 SNEGSKA (reference sequence). The CDR3 here is CRDQYGYTF. For the CDR3, the DNA is TGCAGGGATCAATATGGCTACACCTTC.

The chain combines TRBV30 with TRBJ1-1; unclear D gene. Trimming stripped 3 bases from V and 1 base from J, with 6 bases between. The CDR3 totals 12 residues. Germline V gene sequence: CDR1 GTSNPN, CDR2 SVGIG (reference sequence). Here the CDR3 reads CAWREGNTEAFF. CDR3 nucleotide sequence: TGTGCCTGGAGGGAGGGGAACACTGAAGCTTTCTTT. The entire variable domain, with the rest obtained from reference TRBV30 and TRBJ1-1, is as follows: SQTIHQWPATLVQPVGSPLSLECTVEGTSNPNLYWYRQAAGRGLQLLFYSVGIGQISSEVPQNLSASRPQDRQFILSSKKLLLSDSGFYLCAWREGNTEAFFGQGTRLTVV.

Concerning this clone itself: The sample holds other DNA sequences that translate to the same CDR3. This chain connects TRBV9 to TRBJ2-1; D may match TRBD1 or TRBD2 (5 bases each). Germline V lookup: CDR1 SGDLS, CDR2 YYNGEE. V was clipped by 0 bases and J by 8 bases, with 9 bases between them. This CDR3 has 13 amino acids. The DNA of the CDR3 is TGTGCCAGCAGCGTAGGGGGGTTGGATGAGCAGTTCTTC. Its translation is CASSVGGLDEQFF.

The chain has TRBV28 and TRBJ1-6; TRBD1 matches 10 bases. This CDR3 region has 16 residues. Germline loops: CDR1 MDHEN, CDR2 SYDVKM. Unmatched junction bases numbered 9, after V lost 6 bases and J lost 7 bases. The CDR3, as DNA: TGTGCCAGCAGCCGGCCTGACAGGGGGCGGAATTCACCCCTCCACTTT. Translating gives CASSRPDRGRNSPLHF.

As to this clone: This CDR3 is also generated by other DNA sequences in the sample. The chain is built from TRBV5-5 and TRBJ2-7; maybe TRBD2 (5 bases). Trimming shortened V by 0 bases and J by 4 bases, and 5 bases separated the two germline ends. CDR1 is SGHKS and CDR2 is YYEKEE in the germline V gene (reference sequence). The CDR3 consists of 12 residues. The CDR3 loop reads CASSLGGYEQYF. CDR3 in DNA: TGTGCCAGCAGCTTGGGAGGGTACGAGCAGTACTTC.

V gene TRBV2 combines with J gene TRBJ2-3, with unresolved D. CDR1 SNHLY and CDR2 FYNNEI come from the germline V gene. The CDR3 extends over 12 amino acids. V lost 7 bases and J 2 bases, leaving 7 bases between the germline ends. The CDR3 DNA reads as TGTGCCAGCACCCTGAACACAGATACGCAGTATTTT. Its translation: CASTLNTDTQYF.

This chain links TRBV3-1 (or the pseudogene TRBV3-2) with TRBJ1-6, with 10 bases identical to TRBD1. The CDR3 covers 17 residues. CDR1 and CDR2 (germline): LGHDT, YNNKEL (reference sequence). The V and J ends lost 0 bases and 4 bases, in that order; junction bases with no gene match: 3. The CDR3, as DNA: TGTGCCAGCAGCCAAGATCGGGACAGGGGATATAATTCACCCCTCCACTTT. Its protein is CASSQDRDRGYNSPLHF.